Presented here are 24 T cell receptor beta chains from one specimen sequenced in a study of CD8+CD57+ T cells in acquired aplastic anemia. TCR beta VDJ and CDR3 profiles were obtained from a genomic DNA template. TCRdb reprocessed the reads via MiXCR and lists one record per CDR3 protein. The sample lists 150,000 to 200,000 distinct CDR3 sequences; roughly 63% were seen once. The material sequenced was sorted CD4+, CD8+, or CD8+CD57+ T cells (not recorded which) from PBMCs. The receptors shown here come from a human donor in good health.

In this sample, this clonotype turned up many times. The gene calls are TRBV12-3 or TRBV12-4 and TRBJ1-5; D not resolved. This CDR3 contains 16 residues. V lost 5 bases to trimming and J lost 2 bases, with 16 bases between them. CDR3 nucleotide sequence: TGTGCCAGCAGTCCACCGCCCGGGGTTCGCAATCAGCCCCAGCATTTT. This translates into CASSPPPGVRNQPQHF.

There are many counts of this clonotype. The chain joins TRBV9 to TRBJ2-1, with a tentative D call TRBD1 (5 bases). The germline V gene encodes CDR1 SGDLS and CDR2 YYNGEE. The germline V and J ends were trimmed by 4 bases and 10 bases, with 15 bases remaining between them. The CDR3 contains 13 residues. This CDR3 reads CASSPTQGTEQFF. The CDR3 DNA is TGTGCCAGCAGCCCGACCCAGGGCACCGAGCAGTTCTTC.

This clonotype was found a few times. V gene TRBV7-6 combines with J gene TRBJ1-6; 7 bases agree with TRBD1. This CDR3 has 14 amino acids. Germline CDR1 reads SGHVS; CDR2 reads FNYEAQ. The V segment lost 5 bases and the J segment 6 bases; nucleotides outside the gene matches: 4. As DNA, the CDR3 is TGTGCCAGCAGCACGACAGGGATTAATTCACCCCTCCACTTT. Amino acids: CASSTTGINSPLHF. Based on the CDR3 plus reference TRBV7-6 and TRBJ1-6, the full variable domain is GAGVSQSPRYKVTKRGQDVALRCDPISGHVSLYWYRQALGQGPEFLTYFNYEAQQDKSGLPNDRFSAERPEGSISTLTIQRTEQRDSAMYRCASSTTGINSPLHFGNGTRLTVT.

This clonotype has a single count. V and J are TRBV20-1 and TRBJ1-1, with D possibly being TRBD1 (5 bases). Germline V gene data show CDR1 as DFQATT and CDR2 as SNEGSKA (reference sequence). V was pared by 2 bases and J by 4 bases, with 23 bases between. The CDR3 totals 17 residues. The CDR3 nucleotides read TGCAGTGCTAGACCTTCGGGGACTGACACGGCGATCACTGAAGCTTTCTTT. Translated, it gives CSARPSGTDTAITEAFF.

The rearrangement uses TRBV4-1 and TRBJ2-3, with D possibly matching TRBD1 (6 bases). The CDR3 is 16 amino acids. V gave up 3 bases and J gave up 2 bases, with 15 bases separating them. Germline CDR1 and CDR2: MGHRA and YSYEKL. This chain's CDR3 is CASSQAPGHITDTQYF. The CDR3 nucleotides read TGCGCCAGCAGCCAGGCCCCGGGACACATCACAGATACGCAGTATTTT.

V gene TRBV19 combines with J gene TRBJ2-7; TRBD2 might be the D (5 bases). The germline V gene has CDR1 LNHDA and CDR2 SQIVND (reference sequence). Trimming left V 1 base short and J 2 bases short, with 18 bases between. CDR3 size: 17 residues. CDR3 sequence (DNA): TGTGCCAGTAGTATAGCGGCGGGCGGAATGCAGCCCTACGAGCAGTACTTC. Translated, it gives CASSIAAGGMQPYEQYF.

This clonotype was observed once. As DNA, the CDR3 is TGTGCCAGCAGCCAAGACCCCCGGACTAACTATGGCTACACCTTC. This gives the protein CASSQDPRTNYGYTF. This sequence joins TRBV4-2 and TRBJ1-2; D not certain. The CDR3 spans 15 residues. Trimming left V 0 bases short and J 0 bases short, with 8 bases between. Per germline, CDR1 LGHNA and CDR2 YNFKEQ.

The chain joins TRBV10-3 to TRBJ1-4; D gene ambiguous. Germline values: CDR1 ENHRY, CDR2 SYGVKD. The CDR3 has 15 residues. With 6 bases removed from V and 0 bases from J, the gap between germline ends came to 11 bases. The CDR3 loop is CAIRDATATNEKLFF. The CDR3 bases are TGTGCCATCAGGGACGCCACCGCAACTAATGAAAAACTGTTTTTT.

The chain has TRBV28 and TRBJ2-3; 9 nucleotides line up with TRBD2. This CDR3 spans 19 amino acids. Germline V gives CDR1 MDHEN, CDR2 SYDVKM. The junction had 15 bases not matched to a gene; V was cut back by 1 base and J by 4 bases. CDR3 amino acids: CASSLSHEVLAGDPDTQYF. DNA of the CDR3: TGTGCCAGCAGTTTATCCCATGAGGTATTAGCGGGAGACCCAGATACGCAGTATTTT.

This clonotype was recorded a few times. The V call is TRBV7-8, the J call TRBJ2-5; 8 bases map to TRBD2. Germline CDR1 reads SGHVS; CDR2 reads FQNEAQ. The CDR3 contains 15 residues. J was trimmed by 4 bases and V by 0 bases; bases with no gene match: 4. CDR3 nucleotide sequence: TGTGCCAGCAGCTTAGCATACGGGGGGGGAGAGACCCAGTACTTC. Translating gives CASSLAYGGGETQYF.

The CDR3 protein is CASSLELGQTQYF. The DNA for the CDR3 is TGTGCCAGCAGCTTAGAACTCGGACAGACCCAGTACTTC. This chain connects TRBV7-9 to TRBJ2-5; D is undetermined. The CDR3 is 13 amino acids. In germline, CDR1 is SEHNR, CDR2 FQNEAQ (reference sequence). Trimming cost V 1 base and J 6 bases, with 9 bases left between them.

This clonotype appeared a few times. This chain connects TRBV30 to TRBJ1-2; a weak D match, TRBD1 (5 bases). Germline V gene sequence: CDR1 GTSNPN, CDR2 SVGIG (reference sequence). CDR3 size: 13 residues. The V end was cut by 0 bases, the J end by 8 bases, with 13 bases between. DNA for the CDR3: TGTGCCTGGAGTGTTATGAGGGGCTACGGCTACACCTTC. Translating gives CAWSVMRGYGYTF. Filled out from reference TRBV30 and TRBJ1-2, the complete variable domain reads SQTIHQWPATLVQPVGSPLSLECTVEGTSNPNLYWYRQAAGRGLQLLFYSVGIGQISSEVPQNLSASRPQDRQFILSSKKLLLSDSGFYLCAWSVMRGYGYTFGSGTRLTVV.

This chain links TRBV28 with TRBJ2-1, with 11 bases aligning to TRBD2. There are 16 residues in the CDR3. V lost 4 bases, J lost 4 bases, and 6 bases stayed unmatched. The germline V gene has CDR1 MDHEN and CDR2 SYDVKM. The CDR3 loop is CASSSIAGGYYNEQFF. The CDR3 DNA reads TGTGCCAGCAGTTCGATAGCGGGAGGGTATTACAATGAGCAGTTCTTC. Looking up the rest from reference TRBV28 and TRBJ2-1 gives the full variable domain: DVKVTQSSRYLVKRTGEKVFLECVQDMDHENMFWYRQDPGLGLRLIYFSYDVKMKEKGDIPEGYSVSREKKERFSLILESASTNQTSMYLCASSSIAGGYYNEQFFGPGTRLTVL.

The chain links TRBV7-2 to TRBJ2-5; TRBD2 might be the D (6 bases). Germline CDR1 and CDR2: SGHTA and FQGNSA. CDR3 size: 13 residues. Between the trimmed V and J ends, which lost 4 bases and 3 bases, there was a span of 9 bases. CDR3 nucleotides: TGTGCCAGCAGCTCCTGGAGGGAAGAGACCCAGTACTTC. Translating gives CASSSWREETQYF.

The genes are TRBV4-1 and TRBJ2-7; tentative D call: TRBD1 (6 bases). Deletions cut 4 bases from V and 6 bases from J, with 10 bases between. CDR1 and CDR2 from the germline V gene are MGHRA and YSYEKL. The CDR3 sequence is 12 residues long. CDR3 loop: CASSLQGREQYF. DNA of the CDR3: TGCGCCAGCAGCCTACAGGGTCGCGAGCAGTACTTC.

Here the CDR3 reads CATSREWRGGRTDTQYF. CDR3 nucleotides: TGTGCCACCAGCAGAGAGTGGCGGGGGGGCCGCACAGATACGCAGTATTTT. V gene TRBV15 combines with J gene TRBJ2-3; 9 bases are shared with TRBD2. The germline CDR1 and CDR2 sequences are LNHNV and YYDKDF (reference sequence). J was trimmed by 1 base and V by 0 bases; bases with no gene match: 5. This CDR3 has 17 residues.

The chain recombines TRBV9 with TRBJ1-1; D gene unclear. The ends were cut back, 2 bases at V and 5 bases at J, with 7 bases in the middle. There are 12 residues in the CDR3. Germline assignment: CDR1 SGDLS and CDR2 YYNGEE. CDR3 nucleotides: TGTGCCAGCAGCGTCTGGTGGACTGAAGCTTTCTTT. It is translated as CASSVWWTEAFF.

Many counts were recorded for this clonotype. The genes are TRBV6-1 and TRBJ2-7, with 9 bases fitting TRBD2. V lost 6 bases to trimming and J lost 3 bases; unmatched junction nucleotides: 6. The CDR3 runs 14 residues. Germline V gene data show CDR1 as MNHNS and CDR2 as SASEGT. CDR3 in amino acids: CASRASGTIYEQYF. The DNA of the CDR3 is TGTGCCAGCAGGGCTAGCGGGACAATCTACGAGCAGTACTTC.

J is TRBJ2-1 and V is TRBV10-3; D may be TRBD1 (7 bases). The V and J ends lost 8 bases and 9 bases respectively, with 17 bases between them. Germline CDR1 is ENHRY and CDR2 is SYGVKD. This CDR3 comprises 13 residues. The CDR3 region is CAIRTGGHIEQFF. The CDR3 bases are TGTGCCATCCGGACAGGAGGGCACATTGAGCAGTTCTTC.

This chain connects TRBV7-9 to TRBJ2-1; maybe TRBD2 (6 bases). The CDR3 contains 15 residues. Trimming pared 4 bases from V and 3 bases from J, leaving 13 bases between. Per germline, CDR1 SEHNR and CDR2 FQNEAQ (reference sequence). The CDR3 nucleotides read TGTGCCAGCAGCTACGGGGCTAGCGACTACAATGAGCAGTTCTTC. Its protein is CASSYGASDYNEQFF.

This clonotype came up a few times. The chain is built from TRBV20-1 and TRBJ2-7; D gene unclear. Per germline, CDR1 DFQATT and CDR2 SNEGSKA (reference sequence). This CDR3 contains 13 residues. The V end lost 3 bases, the J end lost 3 bases, and 12 bases lay between the germline ends. CDR3 sequence: CSASPPVGYEQYF. The CDR3 DNA is TGCAGTGCTAGCCCCCCGGTCGGCTACGAGCAGTACTTC.

This clonotype has at least ten counts. The chain carries TRBV30 and TRBJ2-7, with 7 bases identical to TRBD1. V was clipped by 7 bases and J by 4 bases; unmatched bases: 7. In germline, CDR1 is GTSNPN, CDR2 SVGIG (reference sequence). The CDR3 totals 12 residues. DNA for the CDR3: TGTGCCTTCGCCGGGACAGTTTACGAGCAGTACTTC. It codes for CAFAGTVYEQYF.

The genes are TRBV9 and TRBJ2-3; D not resolved. Per the germline V gene, CDR1 is SGDLS and CDR2 is YYNGEE. The germline V and J ends were trimmed by 0 bases and 5 bases, with 7 bases remaining between them. The CDR3 has 13 amino acids. DNA for the CDR3: TGTGCCAGCAGCGTAGCTCTAGGAGATACGCAGTATTTT. Its translation is CASSVALGDTQYF.

This clonotype was observed once. The chain is built from TRBV20-1 and TRBJ1-5; D is unresolved. The CDR3 consists of 16 residues. V was pared by 6 bases and J by 3 bases, with 21 bases between. Germline V gene data show CDR1 as DFQATT and CDR2 as SNEGSKA (reference sequence). CDR3 region: CSAVPLPRDPNQPQHF. DNA for the CDR3: TGCAGTGCCGTCCCCCTGCCCCGGGATCCCAATCAGCCCCAGCATTTT.